This is a list of T cell receptor beta chains from one sample in a study of cytomegalovirus exposure and HLA in healthy donors. The table came from immunoSEQ multiplex PCR; TCRdb's copy has only in-frame clones and leaves some out. Of roughly 120,000 clones detected, around 73% appear once; the ten largest clones hold about 4.3%. The sample consisted of PBMCs. The receptor set was obtained from a man aged 55 to 69 in good health and CMV-seropositive. Both conserved end residues are part of each CDR3. The D gene is left open where the match is weak. Where a row states a size, it is once, few, many or the class of an expanded clone; other rows omit it.

d_call | j_call | clone_size | v_call | cdr3_aa | cdr3_nt
NA | TRBJ1-1 | NA | TRBV7-9 | CASSLVSGNTEAFF | TGTGCCAGCAGCTTAGTATCAGGGAACACTGAAGCTTTCTTT
TRBD1 | TRBJ2-1 | few | TRBV7-2 | CASSLRGRYNEQFF | TGTGCCAGCAGCTTAAGGGGGCGCTACAATGAGCAGTTCTTC
NA | TRBJ2-5 | NA | TRBV5-1 | CASTDYRQETQYF | TGCGCCAGCACGGACTACCGACAAGAGACCCAGTACTTC
NA | TRBJ2-5 | NA | TRBV7-2 | CASSLETVQETQYF | TGTGCCAGCAGCTTAGAGACAGTCCAAGAGACCCAGTACTTC
TRBD2 | TRBJ2-5 | NA | TRBV27 | CASSLSVRGGETQYF | TGTGCCAGCAGTTTATCGGTCCGGGGGGGGGAGACCCAGTACTTC
NA | TRBJ1-1 | NA | TRBV5-1 | CASSLAAGDTEAFF | TGCGCCAGCAGCTTGGCGGCAGGGGACACTGAAGCTTTCTTT
NA | TRBJ1-1 | NA | TRBV2 | CASSEGLRQAKTF | TGTGCCAGCAGTGAAGGCCTCCGACAGGCTAAGACTTTT
TRBD1 | TRBJ2-2 | NA | TRBV2 | CASIGTVNTGELFF | TGTGCCAGCATAGGGACAGTGAACACCGGGGAGCTGTTTTTT
TRBD1 | TRBJ1-1 | NA | TRBV7-2 | CASSRPGGTEAFF | TGTGCCAGCAGTCGCCCAGGGGGCACTGAAGCTTTCTTT
TRBD1 | TRBJ1-1 | NA | TRBV19 | CASRNRGNTEAFF | TGTGCCAGTAGGAACAGGGGGAACACTGAAGCTTTCTTT
TRBD1 | TRBJ2-5 | once | TRBV7-7 | CASSLAIQGAETQYF | TGTGCTAGCAGCTTAGCGATACAGGGGGCTGAGACCCAGTACTTC
NA | TRBJ2-5 | NA | TRBV5-1 | CASSMAGWETQYF | TGCGCCAGCAGTATGGCGGGGTGGGAGACCCAGTACTTC
TRBD1 | TRBJ2-1 | NA | TRBV4-1 | CASSRQGGPLYNEQFF | TGCGCCAGCAGCCGACAGGGGGGGCCATTATACAATGAGCAGTTCTTC
NA | TRBJ2-7 | NA | TRBV29-1 | CSALGQPGLQTYEQYF | TGCAGCGCCCTGGGTCAACCGGGACTCCAGACCTACGAGCAGTACTTC
NA | TRBJ1-2 | NA | TRBV6-5 | CASSSDRNYGYTF | TGTGCCAGCAGTTCCGACAGGAACTATGGCTACACCTTC
NA | TRBJ1-1 | NA | TRBV9 | CASSVGGGEAFF | TGTGCCAGCAGCGTAGGGGGCGGAGAAGCTTTCTTT
NA | TRBJ2-3 | NA | TRBV28 | CASSAPREVTDTQYF | TGTGCCAGCAGCGCCCCTAGGGAGGTCACAGATACGCAGTATTTT
NA | TRBJ2-2 | medium-sized | TRBV21-1 | CASSKAQDRGRDTGELFF | TGTGCCAGCAGCAAAGCCCAGGACAGGGGGCGAGACACCGGGGAGCTGTTTTTT
NA | TRBJ2-5 | NA | TRBV4-1 | CASRPTGLGAQETQYF | TGCGCCAGCAGGCCGACGGGCCTAGGGGCCCAAGAGACCCAGTACTTC
TRBD1 | TRBJ2-7 | NA | TRBV4-1 | CASSSHNRGREQYF | TGCGCCAGCAGCTCCCATAACAGGGGGCGCGAGCAGTACTTC
NA | TRBJ2-7 | NA | TRBV5-1 | CASSLAGGAIGTYEQYF | TGCGCCAGCAGCTTGGCCGGCGGGGCCATTGGCACCTACGAGCAGTACTTC
NA | TRBJ2-2 | NA | TRBV5-4 | CASSTGEVTGELFF | TGTGCCAGCAGCACAGGGGAGGTGACCGGGGAGCTGTTTTTT
NA | TRBJ1-5 | NA | TRBV2 | CASSVDTNQPQHF | TGTGCCAGCAGTGTCGACACAAATCAGCCCCAGCATTTT
TRBD1 | TRBJ1-5 | NA | TRBV4-1 | CASSQSTGDGQPQHF | TGCGCCAGCAGCCAATCGACAGGGGACGGTCAGCCCCAGCATTTT
NA | TRBJ2-3 | NA | TRBV4-1 | CASSQKEGTDTQYF | TGCGCCAGCAGCCAAAAGGAGGGCACAGATACGCAGTATTTT
NA | TRBJ1-5 | few | TRBV9 | CASRRKGGGRRNQPQHF | TGTGCCAGCAGGCGTAAGGGGGGGGGACGGAGGAATCAGCCCCAGCATTTT
TRBD1 | TRBJ2-2 | NA | TRBV18 | CASSKTGTGELFF | TGTGCCAGCTCTAAGACAGGGACCGGGGAGCTGTTTTTT
NA | TRBJ2-7 | NA | TRBV27 | CASSLLAGRHEQYF | TGTGCCAGCAGTTTACTGGCAGGGAGGCACGAGCAGTACTTC
NA | TRBJ1-6 | NA | TRBV19 | CASSMSFGSPLHF | TGTGCCAGTAGTATGTCATTCGGTTCACCCCTCCACTTT
NA | TRBJ2-1 | NA | TRBV5-4 | CASSSYISVGSYNEQFF | TGTGCCAGCAGCTCATACATTAGCGTAGGCTCCTACAATGAGCAGTTCTTC
NA | TRBJ1-1 | NA | TRBV20-1 | CSAVPDTEAFF | TGCAGTGCTGTTCCCGACACTGAAGCTTTCTTT
TRBD2 | TRBJ2-1 | NA | TRBV5-5 | CASSLGLAGIRFF | TGTGCCAGCAGCTTGGGACTAGCGGGGATCAGGTTCTTC
NA | TRBJ2-7 | NA | TRBV5-1 | CASSLASGQYEQYF | TGCGCCAGCAGCTTGGCCAGTGGACAGTACGAGCAGTACTTC
NA | TRBJ1-1 | NA | TRBV4-1 | CASSLQGLNTEAFF | TGCGCCAGCAGCCTTCAGGGGTTGAACACTGAAGCTTTCTTT
NA | TRBJ2-7 | few | TRBV5-1 | CASSLVGANAYEQYF | TGCGCCAGCAGCTTGGTGGGGGCCAATGCCTACGAGCAGTACTTC
TRBD1 | TRBJ2-1 | NA | TRBV30 | CAWAGQAYNEQFF | TGTGCCTGGGCTGGACAGGCCTACAATGAGCAGTTCTTC
NA | TRBJ1-4 | NA | TRBV10-1 | CARTEGLGTTNEKLFF | TGCGCCAGAACTGAGGGTTTGGGGACTACTAATGAAAAACTGTTTTTT
NA | TRBJ2-7 | NA | TRBV11-2 | CASSLVVDRFIPSYEQYF | TGTGCCAGCAGCTTAGTGGTCGACAGGTTCATTCCCTCCTACGAGCAGTACTTC
NA | TRBJ2-7 | NA | TRBV11-2 | CASSLRDEQYF | TGTGCCAGCAGCCTTCGTGACGAGCAGTACTTC
NA | TRBJ2-7 | NA | TRBV13 | CASSLVLEDEQYF | TGTGCCAGCAGCTTAGTTCTGGAGGACGAGCAGTACTTC
TRBD1 | TRBJ1-4 | NA | TRBV2 | CASSLDRANEKLFF | TGTGCCAGCAGCTTGGACAGGGCAAATGAAAAACTGTTTTTT
NA | TRBJ2-2 | NA | TRBV13 | CASSSIPRLVTGELFF | TGTGCCAGCAGCTCCATACCTCGACTAGTCACCGGGGAGCTGTTTTTT
TRBD1 | TRBJ2-7 | few | TRBV6-1 | CASTGQASSVQYF | TGTGCCAGTACCGGACAGGCGAGTTCTGTGCAGTACTTC